A single TCR beta chain is shown here with its context. Unmatched junction bases numbered 5, after V lost 5 bases and J lost 2 bases. The CDR3 runs 16 residues. The germline CDR1 and CDR2 sequences are SGHTA and FQGNSA. The assay was immunoSEQ multiplex PCR, and TCRdb's table has in-frame clones only and misses some. The table lists about 380,000 clones, roughly 94% of them singletons, with about 0.02% in the top ten. The data were obtained in a study of shared T cell receptors in the human thymus. J is TRBJ2-6 and V is TRBV7-2, with 8 nucleotides matching TRBD1. This receptor was obtained from a human donor. The sequenced sample consisted of thymocytes. The CDR3 region is CASSHDRGTGANVLTF. As DNA, the CDR3 is TGTGCCAGCAGCCATGACAGGGGAACTGGGGCCAACGTCCTGACTTTC.